These 14 T cell receptor beta chains were sequenced from one sample in a study of control samples from healthy donors and cancer patients. The repertoire was sequenced with immunoSEQ multiplex PCR; TCRdb's copy has only in-frame clones and lacks some. The sample carries roughly 130,000 clones, roughly 94% recorded once. Sequencing input: PBMCs. These receptors came from a man between 60 and 75 years old with colorectal cancer.

This clone was counted a single time. The rearrangement uses TRBV2 and TRBJ2-7; 7 bases match TRBD1. V dropped 6 bases and J dropped 6; count of bases not matched to a gene: 11. The CDR3 extends over 14 amino acids. Germline V CDR1 and CDR2: SNHLY, FYNNEI. CDR3 region: CASRASTGWIEQYF. In nucleotides, the CDR3 is TGTGCCAGCAGAGCCTCGACAGGGTGGATCGAGCAGTACTTC.

The rearrangement joins TRBV6-5 to TRBJ1-1; D ambiguous. Germline V gene lookup returns CDR1 MNHEY and CDR2 SVGAGI. V lost 6 bases, J lost 3 bases, and 11 bases lay in between. The CDR3 extends over 13 amino acids. The DNA of the CDR3 is TGTGCCAGCAGCCTACGCCGGGACACTGAAGCTTTCTTT. Translation gives CASSLRRDTEAFF.

CDR3 coding DNA: TGTGCCAGCAGCCAGGGTCTGGATCGCATCGGGGAGCTGTTTTTT. Translated, it gives CASSQGLDRIGELFF. The rearrangement links TRBV3-1 (or the pseudogene TRBV3-2) to TRBJ2-2; unclear D gene. CDR1 is LGHDT and CDR2 is YNNKEL in the germline V gene (reference sequence). The CDR3 is 15 residues long. V was cut by 3 bases and J by 7 bases, with 15 bases left in between.

The chain employs TRBV7-6 and TRBJ2-3, with 10 bases fitting TRBD2. This CDR3 has 18 residues. Germline loops: CDR1 SGHVS, CDR2 FNYEAQ. V lost 5 bases, J lost 0 bases, and 11 bases stayed unmatched. Here the CDR3 reads CASSVGTSAGTSTDTQYF. CDR3 sequence (DNA): TGTGCCAGCAGCGTCGGGACTAGCGCAGGAACTAGCACAGATACGCAGTATTTT.

DNA for the CDR3: TGCGCCAGCAGCCAAGTGCTCAGGGAAACCGTAGAGGGCTACACCTTC. Translation gives CASSQVLRETVEGYTF. This rearrangement joins TRBV4-1 to TRBJ1-2, with a weak D call TRBD1 (5 bases). Trimming stripped 1 base from V and 8 bases from J, with 20 bases between. Per germline, CDR1 MGHRA and CDR2 YSYEKL. The CDR3 contains 16 residues.

The rearrangement joins TRBV25-1 to TRBJ1-2; the D is unclear. The CDR3 is made up of 16 amino acids. Germline CDR1 MGHDK, CDR2 SYGVNS. V was trimmed by 1 base and J by 4 bases, leaving 16 bases between them. The CDR3 DNA follows: TGTGCCAGCAGTGAATCATACGGCAGCCGCTCCTATGGCTACACCTTC. Translation gives CASSESYGSRSYGYTF.

This CDR3 is CSGTSGGSGETQYF. DNA of the CDR3: TGCAGCGGGACTAGCGGGGGATCGGGGGAGACCCAGTACTTC. The chain couples TRBV29-1 to TRBJ2-5; 13 nucleotides line up with TRBD2. Germline loops: CDR1 SQVTM, CDR2 ANQGSEA. The V segment lost 7 bases and the J segment 5 bases; nucleotides outside the gene matches: 7. The CDR3 sequence is 14 residues long.

This clone has a single count. The chain employs TRBV19 and TRBJ2-7, with 8 positions matching TRBD2. The CDR3 spans 15 residues. The V gene's germline CDR1 is LNHDA and CDR2 SQIVND (reference sequence). J lost 4 bases, V lost 3 bases, and 8 bases had no gene match. The DNA of the CDR3 is TGTGCCAGTAGTATCCGGAGCGGCGGGGGGTACGAGCAGTACTTC. The encoded protein is CASSIRSGGGYEQYF.

The chain uses TRBV6-5 and TRBJ2-7, with TRBD2 matching 10 bases. The CDR3 length is 15 residues. The germline CDR1 and CDR2 sequences are MNHEY and SVGAGI. V shed 6 bases and J 1 base; nucleotides not matched to a gene: 6. The CDR3 coding sequence is TGTGCCAGCAGCCCACTAGCGGGGTCGTCCTACGAGCAGTACTTC. Its translation is CASSPLAGSSYEQYF.

This clone was seen once. The chain carries TRBV4-2 and TRBJ2-2, with 8 bases fitting TRBD2. Trimming removed 0 bases from V and 0 bases from J; junction bases left unmatched: 6. The CDR3 contains 18 residues. Germline V gives CDR1 LGHNA, CDR2 YNFKEQ. The DNA for the CDR3 is TGTGCCAGCAGCCAAGAAACCGGGGGGGCCACGAACACCGGGGAGCTGTTTTTT. Translating it yields CASSQETGGATNTGELFF.

The gene calls are TRBV24-1 and TRBJ1-1, with 9 bases matching TRBD1. J lost 10 bases, V lost 8 bases, and 7 bases had no gene match. The CDR3 spans 12 residues. In germline, CDR1 is KGHDR, CDR2 SFDVKD. CDR3 sequence: CATMNTGGRAFF. The CDR3 nucleotides are TGTGCCACCATGAACACAGGGGGCAGAGCTTTCTTT.

This chain connects TRBV9 to TRBJ1-1; D is ambiguous. The V gene's germline CDR1 is SGDLS and CDR2 YYNGEE. V dropped 3 bases and J dropped 1 base, with 4 bases sitting between them. CDR3 length: 12 amino acids. CDR3 residues: CASSAQNTEAFF. In DNA, the CDR3 is TGTGCCAGCAGCGCCCAGAACACTGAAGCTTTCTTT.

V gene TRBV29-1 combines with J gene TRBJ1-1, with D unclear. The CDR3 runs 12 residues. Trimming left V 6 bases short and J 5 bases short, with 13 bases between. Germline loops: CDR1 SQVTM, CDR2 ANQGSEA. This CDR3 reads CSVVRESTEAFF. CDR3 bases: TGCAGCGTCGTGCGGGAATCGACTGAAGCTTTCTTT.

The gene calls are TRBV5-1 and TRBJ2-1; D ambiguous. Trimming shortened V by 2 bases and J by 0 bases, and 12 bases separated the two germline ends. The CDR3 spans 16 residues. Germline lookup yields CDR1 SGHRS and CDR2 YFSETQ. The CDR3 DNA reads as TGCGCCAGCAGCTTAATTTCGGGTTCCTCCTACAATGAGCAGTTCTTC. Protein: CASSLISGSSYNEQFF.